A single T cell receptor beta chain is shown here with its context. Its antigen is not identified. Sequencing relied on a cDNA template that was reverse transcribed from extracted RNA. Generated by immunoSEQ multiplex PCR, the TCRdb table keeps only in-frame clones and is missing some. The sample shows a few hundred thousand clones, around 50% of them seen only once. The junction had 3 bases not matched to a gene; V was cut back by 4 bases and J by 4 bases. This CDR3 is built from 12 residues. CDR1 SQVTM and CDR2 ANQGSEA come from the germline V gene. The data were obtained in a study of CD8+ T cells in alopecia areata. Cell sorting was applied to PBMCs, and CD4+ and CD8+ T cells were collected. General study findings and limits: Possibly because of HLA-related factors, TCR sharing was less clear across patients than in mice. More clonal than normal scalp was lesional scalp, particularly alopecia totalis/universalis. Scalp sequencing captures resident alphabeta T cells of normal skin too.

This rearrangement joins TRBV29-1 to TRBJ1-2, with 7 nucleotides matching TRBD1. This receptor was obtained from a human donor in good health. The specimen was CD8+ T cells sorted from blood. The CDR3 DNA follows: TGCAGCGTTGTTGACAGGGTCTATGGCTACACCTTC. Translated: CSVVDRVYGYTF. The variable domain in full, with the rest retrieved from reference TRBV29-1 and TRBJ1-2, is SAVISQKPSRDICQRGTSLTIQCQVDSQVTMMFWYRQQPGQSLTLIATANQGSEATYESGFVIDKFPISRPNLTFSTLTVSNMSPEDSSIYLCSVVDRVYGYTFGSGTRLTVV.